The 4 T cell receptor beta chains below come from one sample, sequenced in a study of control samples from healthy donors and cancer patients. The repertoire was sequenced with immunoSEQ multiplex PCR; TCRdb's copy has only in-frame clones and lacks some. This table has more than 85,000 clones, 83% appearing once. Specimen: blood. The receptors were sampled from a woman in her fifties or sixties in good health.

J is TRBJ1-2 and V is TRBV18, with D uncertain. This CDR3 contains 13 residues. V lost 6 bases and J lost 4, with 12 bases in between. CDR1 is KGHSH and CDR2 is LQKENI in the germline V gene. CDR3 DNA: TGTGCCAGCTCGGGCGGCGGTATCTATGGCTACACCTTC. Translating it yields CASSGGGIYGYTF.

Here the CDR3 reads CSVVPPRSYNEQFF. CDR3 DNA sequence: TGCAGCGTTGTTCCCCCCCGTTCCTACAATGAGCAGTTCTTC. The V and J genes are TRBV29-1 and TRBJ2-1, with D hard to call. Trimming cost V 4 bases and J 1 base, with 11 bases left between them. CDR3 size: 14 residues. CDR1 and CDR2 (germline): SQVTM, ANQGSEA.

This chain uses TRBV28 with TRBJ1-4; 9 nucleotides line up with TRBD1. Unmatched junction bases numbered 3, after V lost 7 bases and J lost 6 bases. The germline V gene encodes CDR1 MDHEN and CDR2 SYDVKM. CDR3 length equals 13 residues. For the CDR3, the DNA is TGTGCCAGCACATGGGACAGGGATGAAAAACTGTTTTTT. It yields the protein CASTWDRDEKLFF.

The V gene is TRBV19, the J gene TRBJ1-1; D remains ambiguous. Germline CDR1 and CDR2: LNHDA and SQIVND (reference sequence). The CDR3 length is 16 residues. V was pared by 3 bases and J by 2 bases, with 16 bases between. CDR3 amino acids: CASSISQAVSNTEAFF. For the CDR3, the DNA is TGTGCCAGTAGTATTTCCCAGGCAGTTTCTAACACTGAAGCTTTCTTT.